A single sample is the source of the 30 T cell receptor beta chains below, sequenced in a study of cytotoxic CD8 clonotypes in ibrutinib-treated CLL. The table came from immunoSEQ multiplex PCR; TCRdb's copy has only in-frame clones and leaves some out. Counted here are about 24,000 clones, roughly 70% occurring once; the ten biggest clones make up less than 60%. The source material was PBMCs, sampled after 12 months of ibrutinib treatment. These receptors all stem from a human donor with chronic lymphocytic leukemia.

The rearrangement joins TRBV11-2 to TRBJ2-1, with D possibly being TRBD1 (5 bases). V was pared by 5 bases and J by 4 bases, with 15 bases between. The CDR3 is made up of 15 amino acids. The germline CDR1 and CDR2 sequences are SGHAT and FQNNGV. The CDR3 spells CASSPSQGVYNEQFF. The CDR3 bases are TGTGCCAGCAGCCCGAGCCAGGGTGTGTACAATGAGCAGTTCTTC.

V and J are TRBV4-1 and TRBJ2-7, with a weak D call TRBD2 (5 bases). V was trimmed by 2 bases and J by 7 bases, leaving 12 bases between them. The CDR3 contains 13 residues. CDR1 and CDR2 (germline): MGHRA, YSYEKL. The CDR3: CASSQQASGEQYF. The CDR3 coding sequence is TGCGCCAGCAGCCAACAAGCCTCGGGGGAGCAGTACTTC.

The chain combines TRBV28 with TRBJ2-1; the match to TRBD1 covers 8 bases. CDR3 length equals 14 residues. Germline V gene lookup returns CDR1 MDHEN and CDR2 SYDVKM. V lost 1 base and J lost 12; bases outside the gene matches: 8. The CDR3 DNA reads TGTGCCAGCAGTTTATCAGGGGGCGGTTTTGGGCAGTTCTTC. This gives the protein CASSLSGGGFGQFF.

The rearrangement joins TRBV5-3 to TRBJ1-4; perhaps TRBD1 as D (5 bases). TRBV5-3 qualifies as an ORF whose function is uncertain. The CDR3 extends over 19 amino acids. Trimming removed 2 bases from V and 4 bases from J, with 24 bases in between. Here the CDR3 DNA reads TGTGCCAGAAGCTTATCAGGGCGGAAGGGACTGCAAGGTAATGAAAAACTGTTTTTT. Protein product: CARSLSGRKGLQGNEKLFF.

The chain joins TRBV19 to TRBJ2-5, with D unresolved. Germline V CDR1 and CDR2: LNHDA, SQIVND (reference sequence). The germline V and J ends were trimmed by 7 bases and 4 bases, with 13 bases remaining between them. There are 13 residues in the CDR3. The CDR3 DNA sequence: TGTGCCAGTAAGTGGAGTGCCGGAGAGACCCAGTACTTC. As protein: CASKWSAGETQYF.

This clone is medium-sized (0.01 to 0.1%) by share. In DNA, the CDR3 is TGTGCCAGCAGTGCCTGGACTAGTACAAACACAGATACGCAGTATTTT. This gives the protein CASSAWTSTNTDTQYF. The genes are TRBV27 and TRBJ2-3, with 7 bases lining up with TRBD2. The CDR3 runs to 16 residues. The germline V gene has CDR1 MNHEY and CDR2 SMNVEV (reference sequence). V dropped 5 bases and J dropped 2; count of bases not matched to a gene: 10.

This chain uses TRBV29-1 with TRBJ2-5; 7 bases align to TRBD1. This CDR3 has 14 residues. V was pared by 7 bases and J by 5 bases, with 13 bases of the junction left unmatched. Per germline, CDR1 SQVTM and CDR2 ANQGSEA. CDR3 DNA sequence: TGCAGCGCTAGACCGACAGGGCTGGTGGAGACCCAGTACTTC. This gives the protein CSARPTGLVETQYF.

The chain links TRBV27 to TRBJ1-1; weak D call: TRBD1 (5 bases). Trimming took 3 bases from V and 1 from J, leaving 6 bases between them. The CDR3 length is 13 residues. Germline V gene sequence: CDR1 MNHEY, CDR2 SMNVEV (reference sequence). CDR3 amino acids: CASSFGGNTEAFF. CDR3 in DNA: TGTGCCAGCAGTTTCGGGGGGAACACTGAAGCTTTCTTT.

In this sample, this clone turned up a few times. This chain connects TRBV30 to TRBJ1-2, with TRBD1 matching 7 bases. After removal of 2 bases from V and 3 bases from J, the junction contained 6 bases not matched to a gene. There are 14 residues in the CDR3. Germline values: CDR1 GTSNPN, CDR2 SVGIG (reference sequence). The CDR3 region has the DNA TGTGCCTGGAGTAAGGGACAGAGATACTATGGCTACACCTTC. As protein: CAWSKGQRYYGYTF.

This rearrangement joins TRBV2 to TRBJ2-3; 7 bases align to TRBD1. Germline V gene lookup returns CDR1 SNHLY and CDR2 FYNNEI. The J segment lost 0 bases and the V segment lost 6 bases, leaving 3 bases of the junction unmatched. The CDR3 loop spans 14 amino acids. The CDR3 sequence is CASRGTASTDTQYF. In nucleotides, the CDR3 is TGTGCCAGCAGGGGGACAGCTAGCACAGATACGCAGTATTTT. The variable domain in full, with the rest retrieved from reference TRBV2 and TRBJ2-3, is EPEVTQTPSHQVTQMGQEVILRCVPISNHLYFYWYRQILGQKVEFLVSFYNNEISEKSEIFDDQFSVERPDGSNFTLKIRSTKLEDSAMYFCASRGTASTDTQYFGPGTRLTVL.

This chain joins TRBV30 and TRBJ2-5, with 9 bases that match TRBD2. The germline V gene encodes CDR1 GTSNPN and CDR2 SVGIG (reference sequence). The CDR3 extends over 19 amino acids. J lost 4 bases, V lost 1 base, and 19 bases had no gene match. CDR3 in amino acids: CAWSAGGGGRLRDAETQYF. The CDR3 bases are TGTGCCTGGAGTGCGGGCGGGGGGGGGCGGCTTAGGGACGCAGAGACCCAGTACTTC.

J is TRBJ2-3 and V is TRBV7-9, with 10 bases lining up with TRBD2. Germline V gene data show CDR1 as SEHNR and CDR2 as FQNEAQ (reference sequence). Trimming removed 5 bases from V and 4 bases from J; junction bases left unmatched: 6. This CDR3 has 15 amino acids. The CDR3 DNA reads as TGTGCCAGCAGCGAAAAGCGGGGGGGCCCAGATACGCAGTATTTT. Protein sequence: CASSEKRGGPDTQYF.

V usage is TRBV29-1 and J usage is TRBJ2-5; 12 bases match TRBD2. V was clipped by 4 bases and J by 4 bases; unmatched bases: 7. The CDR3 spans 15 residues. Germline CDR1 reads SQVTM; CDR2 reads ANQGSEA. CDR3 amino acids: CSVVRLAGGAETQYF. CDR3 bases: TGCAGCGTTGTTAGGCTAGCGGGGGGGGCAGAGACCCAGTACTTC.

The V and J genes are TRBV28 and TRBJ2-5; D is ambiguous. CDR3 length: 13 amino acids. V lost 6 bases and J lost 3, with 11 bases in between. The germline CDR1 and CDR2 sequences are MDHEN and SYDVKM. Here the CDR3 reads CASSLPQEETQYF. CDR3 sequence (DNA): TGTGCCAGCAGCCTACCGCAAGAAGAGACCCAGTACTTC.

The J gene is TRBJ1-2, the V gene TRBV6-1; 9 bases are shared with TRBD1. The CDR3 runs to 16 residues. With 4 bases clipped from V and 4 bases from J, the junction kept 10 bases outside the gene matches. Per the germline V gene, CDR1 is MNHNS and CDR2 is SASEGT. The CDR3: CASSGGTGRGGYGYTF. The CDR3 nucleotides are TGTGCCAGCAGTGGCGGGACAGGGAGGGGAGGCTATGGCTACACCTTC.

The count of this clone is one. The rearrangement uses TRBV14 and TRBJ2-7; TRBD1 is a possible D gene (6 bases). V lost 2 bases and J lost 0, with 11 bases in between. CDR1 and CDR2 (germline): SGHDN, FVKESK. The CDR3 runs to 15 residues. The CDR3 loop reads CASSQLTGSSYEQYF. CDR3 DNA: TGTGCCAGCAGCCAATTGACAGGCAGCTCCTACGAGCAGTACTTC.

In its sample, this clone was seen a few times. CDR3 nucleotide sequence: TGTGCCAGCAGCTTAACTCGAGTCAGCGAGCAGTACTTC. It is translated as CASSLTRVSEQYF. V and J are TRBV7-3 and TRBJ2-7, with D uncertain. There are 13 residues in the CDR3. The V gene lost 0 bases and the J gene lost 6 bases, with 9 bases spanning the gap. In germline, CDR1 is SGHTA, CDR2 FQGTGA. The whole variable domain, filled in from reference TRBV7-3 and TRBJ2-7, reads GAGVSQTPSNKVTEKGKYVELRCDPISGHTALYWYRQSLGQGPEFLIYFQGTGAADDSGLPNDRFFAVRPEGSVSTLKIQRTERGDSAVYLCASSLTRVSEQYFGPGTRLTVT.

This clone was observed a handful of times. The chain carries TRBV5-1 and TRBJ2-1, with D perhaps matching TRBD2 (6 bases). Trimming took off 1 base at V and 9 bases at J, with 11 bases between the two ends. The CDR3 consists of 13 residues. CDR1 and CDR2 from the germline V gene are SGHRS and YFSETQ. The CDR3 spells CASSLRGTSEQFF. CDR3 sequence (DNA): TGCGCCAGCAGCTTGCGGGGGACGTCTGAGCAGTTCTTC. Full variable domain (remainder filled in from reference TRBV5-1 and TRBJ2-1): KAGVTQTPRYLIKTRGQQVTLSCSPISGHRSVSWYQQTPGQGLQFLFEYFSETQRNKGNFPGRFSGRQFSNSRSEMNVSTLELGDSALYLCASSLRGTSEQFFGPGTRLTVL.

The V call is TRBV5-4, the J call TRBJ1-3; D is undetermined. Germline V gene data show CDR1 as SGHNT and CDR2 as YYREEE (reference sequence). Between the trimmed V and J ends, which lost 4 bases and 0 bases, there was a span of 5 bases. This CDR3 region has 13 residues. The CDR3 region has the DNA TGTGCCAGCAGCCCCAACTCTGGAAACACCATATATTTT. Its translation is CASSPNSGNTIYF.

J is TRBJ2-3 and V is TRBV4-1, with D unresolved. Germline values: CDR1 MGHRA, CDR2 YSYEKL. V was pared by 4 bases and J by 6 bases, with 8 bases between. The CDR3 sequence is 12 residues long. For the CDR3, the DNA is TGCGCCAGCAGCCCGCAAGGGGATACGCAGTATTTT. As protein: CASSPQGDTQYF.

The rearrangement uses TRBV5-4 and TRBJ1-1, with TRBD1 as a possible D gene (5 bases). The germline V and J ends were trimmed by 4 bases and 3 bases, with 19 bases remaining between them. This CDR3 is built from 16 residues. Looked up from germline, CDR1 is SGHNT and CDR2 is YYREEE (reference sequence). The CDR3 loop is CASSISDLGPDTEAFF. CDR3 nucleotide sequence: TGTGCCAGCAGCATTTCGGATTTGGGACCGGACACTGAAGCTTTCTTT.

This clone was picked up a small number of times. The rearrangement uses TRBV5-6 and TRBJ1-2; D remains unclear. V was trimmed by 2 bases and J by 6 bases, leaving 8 bases between them. Germline V gene data show CDR1 as SGHDT and CDR2 as YYEEEE. The CDR3 contains 12 residues. The CDR3 reads CASSFGFDGYTF. CDR3 DNA: TGTGCCAGCAGCTTTGGATTCGATGGCTACACCTTC.

The gene calls are TRBV7-3 and TRBJ1-3, with D tentatively TRBD1 (6 bases). Germline CDR1 reads SGHTA; CDR2 reads FQGTGA. Deletions cut 5 bases from V and 4 bases from J, with 15 bases between. The CDR3 contains 15 residues. The CDR3 loop reads CASSLGQGIGNTIYF. CDR3 DNA sequence: TGTGCCAGCAGCCTAGGGCAGGGGATCGGAAACACCATATATTTT. Complete variable domain (other parts from reference TRBV7-3 and TRBJ1-3): GAGVSQTPSNKVTEKGKYVELRCDPISGHTALYWYRQSLGQGPEFLIYFQGTGAADDSGLPNDRFFAVRPEGSVSTLKIQRTERGDSAVYLCASSLGQGIGNTIYFGEGSWLTVV.

The genes are TRBV9 and TRBJ1-1; perhaps TRBD1 as D (6 bases). CDR3 length: 15 amino acids. V dropped 4 bases and J dropped 4 bases, with 17 bases sitting between them. Germline V gene data show CDR1 as SGDLS and CDR2 as YYNGEE. The CDR3 nucleotides read TGTGCCAGCAGCTCACAGGGTGGTCTTACCACTGAAGCTTTCTTT. Encoded protein: CASSSQGGLTTEAFF.

CDR3 nucleotides: TGTGCCAGCAGCTTCTCCAGGGAAGGTAGCTACACCTTC. Translated: CASSFSREGSYTF. This chain uses TRBV7-9 with TRBJ1-2; perhaps TRBD1 as D (5 bases). In germline, CDR1 is SEHNR, CDR2 FQNEAQ (reference sequence). CDR3 length: 13 residues. V gave up 3 bases and J gave up 9 bases, with 14 bases separating them.

The chain has TRBV28 and TRBJ2-7; maybe TRBD1 (6 bases). This CDR3 region has 13 residues. Trimming shortened V by 2 bases and J by 8 bases, and 13 bases separated the two germline ends. Germline CDR1 is MDHEN and CDR2 is SYDVKM. CDR3 region: CASSLEQGVKQYF. The CDR3 DNA reads TGTGCCAGCAGTTTAGAACAGGGTGTGAAGCAGTACTTC.

This clone was picked up one time. The chain carries TRBV7-2 and TRBJ1-4; 7 bases match TRBD1. Germline values: CDR1 SGHTA, CDR2 FQGNSA. The CDR3 covers 14 residues. The ends lost 3 bases at V and 8 bases at J; junction bases unmatched: 6. The CDR3: CASSFPGGWEKLFF. As DNA, the CDR3 is TGTGCCAGCAGCTTCCCAGGGGGGTGGGAAAAACTGTTTTTT.

Here the CDR3 reads CASRQQGRSGYTF. CDR3 coding DNA: TGTGCCAGCAGACAACAGGGGCGCAGTGGCTACACCTTC. The V gene is TRBV6-5, the J gene TRBJ1-2, with 7 bases fitting TRBD1. The CDR3 extends over 13 amino acids. Germline V gives CDR1 MNHEY, CDR2 SVGAGI. With 6 bases clipped from V and 7 bases from J, the junction kept 8 bases outside the gene matches.

This clone was seen more than once but under ten times. The V gene is TRBV7-2, the J gene TRBJ2-1; D is unclear. The CDR3 is made up of 14 amino acids. CDR1 is SGHTA and CDR2 is FQGNSA in the germline V gene. Deletions cut 3 bases from V and 1 base from J, with 7 bases between. The CDR3 loop is CASSFRSSYNEQFF. CDR3 DNA: TGTGCCAGCAGCTTTCGTTCGTCCTACAATGAGCAGTTCTTC.

On this clone itself: This CDR3 is also generated by other DNA sequences in the sample. The chain combines TRBV11-2 with TRBJ1-6, with 10 positions matching TRBD1. This CDR3 spans 15 amino acids. CDR1 and CDR2 from the germline V gene are SGHAT and FQNNGV. The V gene end was trimmed by 5 bases and the J gene end by 6 bases; junction bases not matched to a gene: 4. In nucleotides, the CDR3 is TGTGCCAGCAGCCTGGGACAGGGGAGTAATTCACCCCTCCACTTT. This translates into CASSLGQGSNSPLHF.